This paragraph covers one T cell receptor beta chain sequence. The source of the sample is a study of blood T cell repertoires in COVID-19. Background on the study: Sources were T cells, B-cell-depleted T cells, or PBMCs; the material itself was cDNA or gDNA.

Assay used: immunoSEQ multiplex PCR; TCRdb lists only in-frame clones, some missing. The table includes over 200,000 clones, about 90% detected once. Ages ranged from roughly 18 to 100 years, with residence in 24 US areas. Trimming stripped 2 bases from V and 1 base from J, with 19 bases between. The CDR3 sequence is 18 residues long. Germline CDR1 is MNHEY and CDR2 is SVGEGT. The sequenced material came from PBMCs or T cells enriched from blood (not recorded which). The receptor comes from a human donor in a cohort exposed to, infected with or recovered from COVID-19 (not recorded which). The donor label of this sample is uncertain. The chain carries TRBV6-2 or TRBV6-3 and TRBJ2-3, with a weak D call TRBD2 (7 bases). CDR3 sequence (DNA): TGTGCCAGCAGTTACAGCGGCGGGGGCTCAGGGGGCACAGATACGCAGTATTTT. This encodes CASSYSGGGSGGTDTQYF.